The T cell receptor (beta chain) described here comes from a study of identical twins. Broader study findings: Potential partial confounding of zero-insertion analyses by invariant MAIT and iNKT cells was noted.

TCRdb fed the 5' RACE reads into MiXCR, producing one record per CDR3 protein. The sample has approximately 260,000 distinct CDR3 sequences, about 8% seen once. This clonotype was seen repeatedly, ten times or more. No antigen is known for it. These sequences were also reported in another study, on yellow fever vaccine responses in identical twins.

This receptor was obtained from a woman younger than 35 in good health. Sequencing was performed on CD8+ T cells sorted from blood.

The CDR3 DNA reads as TGTGCCACCAGCCCTCAGACAAACTCCTACGAGCAGTACTTC. The encoded protein is CATSPQTNSYEQYF. This chain links TRBV15 with TRBJ2-7; D remains unclear. V dropped 5 bases and J dropped 0 bases, with 11 bases sitting between them. The CDR3 runs to 14 residues. In germline, CDR1 is LNHNV, CDR2 YYDKDF (reference sequence).